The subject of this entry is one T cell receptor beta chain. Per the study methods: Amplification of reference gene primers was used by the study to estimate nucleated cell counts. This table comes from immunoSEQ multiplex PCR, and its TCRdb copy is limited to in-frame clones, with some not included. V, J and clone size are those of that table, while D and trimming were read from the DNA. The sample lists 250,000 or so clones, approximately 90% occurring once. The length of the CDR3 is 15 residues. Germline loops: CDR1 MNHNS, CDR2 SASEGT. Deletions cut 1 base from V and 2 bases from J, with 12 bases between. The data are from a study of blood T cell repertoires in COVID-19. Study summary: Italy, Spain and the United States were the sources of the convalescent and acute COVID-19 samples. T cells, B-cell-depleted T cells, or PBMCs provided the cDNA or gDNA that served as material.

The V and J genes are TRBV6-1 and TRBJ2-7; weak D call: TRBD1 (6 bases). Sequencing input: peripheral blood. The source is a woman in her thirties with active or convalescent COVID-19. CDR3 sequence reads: CASSEVKGVAYEQYF. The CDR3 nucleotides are TGTGCCAGCAGTGAAGTTAAGGGGGTGGCCTACGAGCAGTACTTC.